The 10 T cell receptor beta chains below all came from one sample that was sequenced in a study of shared clonotypes between healthy human individuals. Using immunoSEQ multiplex PCR, the repertoire was profiled, and TCRdb retains in-frame clones only, with some absent. The sample consists of around 990,000 clones, approximately 80% of them appearing once. Sequencing used memory CD4+ T cells from PBMCs. As for subset: CD45RA-negative fraction. The receptors come from a young man in good health. Some clones in this sample may be carry-over from other donors' samples.

The genes are TRBV28 and TRBJ1-3; D is undetermined. There are 16 residues in the CDR3. CDR1 and CDR2 from the germline V gene are MDHEN and SYDVKM. V lost 1 base to trimming and J lost 4 bases, with 14 bases between them. The DNA of the CDR3 is TGTGCCAGCAGTTTATCGTTCTTAAGGGCGGGAAACACCATATATTTT. Its translation: CASSLSFLRAGNTIYF.

This clone was found many times. J is TRBJ2-7 and V is TRBV5-4; the D gene is possibly TRBD2 (7 bases). Trimming left V 4 bases short and J 1 base short, with 21 bases between. This CDR3 contains 17 residues. The germline CDR1 and CDR2 sequences are SGHNT and YYREEE (reference sequence). DNA for the CDR3: TGTGCCAGCAGCCCGTCGGGGGGCGGGAGTCGGTCCTACGAGCAGTACTTC. The encoded protein is CASSPSGGGSRSYEQYF.

The chain recombines TRBV30 with TRBJ2-6; the D is unclear. Germline V gene sequence: CDR1 GTSNPN, CDR2 SVGIG (reference sequence). Deletions cut 3 bases from V and 0 bases from J, with 6 bases between. This CDR3 has 14 residues. The CDR3 reads CAWSPPSGANVLTF. The CDR3 coding sequence is TGTGCCTGGAGCCCACCCTCTGGGGCCAACGTCCTGACTTTC. The whole variable domain, filled in from reference TRBV30 and TRBJ2-6, reads SQTIHQWPATLVQPVGSPLSLECTVEGTSNPNLYWYRQAAGRGLQLLFYSVGIGQISSEVPQNLSASRPQDRQFILSSKKLLLSDSGFYLCAWSPPSGANVLTFGAGSRLTVL.

CDR3 nucleotide sequence: TGCGCCAGCAGCACCGGACAGGGAGACACCGGGGAGCTGTTTTTT. Its translation: CASSTGQGDTGELFF. This rearrangement joins TRBV5-1 to TRBJ2-2; 8 nucleotides line up with TRBD1. Per germline, CDR1 SGHRS and CDR2 YFSETQ. Losses at the gene ends were 4 bases for V and 3 bases for J; bases not matched to a gene: 5. This CDR3 has 15 amino acids.

This chain links TRBV29-1 with TRBJ2-3; D is possibly TRBD2 (6 bases). The CDR3 sequence is 13 residues long. With 6 bases removed from V and 8 bases from J, the gap between germline ends came to 18 bases. Germline V CDR1 and CDR2: SQVTM, ANQGSEA. CDR3 amino acids: CSVGPGSPGTQYF. CDR3 in DNA: TGCAGCGTGGGACCCGGGAGCCCCGGTACGCAGTATTTT.

The chain combines TRBV29-1 with TRBJ2-1; D not resolved. Trimming took 6 bases from V and 3 from J, leaving 12 bases between them. Germline V gene lookup returns CDR1 SQVTM and CDR2 ANQGSEA. This CDR3 is 13 amino acids long. CDR3 protein: CSVSGRYYNEQFF. Here the CDR3 DNA reads TGCAGCGTATCCGGCAGATACTACAATGAGCAGTTCTTC.

This clone was detected once. The V call is TRBV27, the J call TRBJ1-1, with TRBD1 matching over 9 bases. CDR1 and CDR2 (germline): MNHEY, SMNVEV (reference sequence). The CDR3 has 14 residues. After removal of 2 bases from V and 6 bases from J, the junction contained 4 bases not matched to a gene. For the CDR3, the DNA is TGTGCCAGCAGTTTAACGGGACAGGGCGCTGAAGCTTTCTTT. Translation gives CASSLTGQGAEAFF.

The rearrangement uses TRBV28 and TRBJ1-5; no firm D call. The germline V and J ends were trimmed by 5 bases and 3 bases, with 11 bases remaining between them. The CDR3 is 14 residues long. Germline-derived CDR1 and CDR2 are MDHEN and SYDVKM. DNA of the CDR3: TGTGCCAGCAGTCCTCGACACTTCAATCAGCCCCAGCATTTT. Residues: CASSPRHFNQPQHF.

The chain carries TRBV20-1 and TRBJ2-1; D perhaps matches TRBD2 (5 bases). Trimming took 5 bases from V and 7 from J, leaving 9 bases between them. Germline V gene sequence: CDR1 DFQATT, CDR2 SNEGSKA (reference sequence). This CDR3 is 11 amino acids long. CDR3 DNA sequence: TGCAGTGCTTCGGGGTTTAATGAGCAGTTCTTC. This sequence encodes CSASGFNEQFF.

This chain uses TRBV2 with TRBJ1-5; 8 nucleotides match TRBD1. The CDR3 sequence is 14 residues long. V was clipped by 4 bases and J by 15 bases; unmatched bases: 14. The germline CDR1 and CDR2 sequences are SNHLY and FYNNEI. The CDR3 loop is CASSVGAGGPIRHF. The CDR3 nucleotides read TGTGCCAGCAGTGTAGGGGCAGGGGGCCCGATTCGGCATTTT.